The 2 T cell receptor beta chains in this list originate from one sample, sequenced in a study of blood T cell repertoires in COVID-19. Libraries were prepared by immunoSEQ multiplex PCR; TCRdb keeps only in-frame clonotypes and omits some of them. Of about 340,000 clones in the sample, 85% to 90% were seen once. Specimen: peripheral blood. Receptors originate from a woman between 65 and 79 years old with COVID-19, enrolled during active disease.

The chain recombines TRBV24-1 with TRBJ2-3; TRBD2 might be the D (6 bases). This CDR3 region has 13 residues. Germline V gene lookup returns CDR1 KGHDR and CDR2 SFDVKD. Trimming removed 6 bases at V and 1 base at J, with 7 bases between. The CDR3 nucleotides read TGTGCCACCAGTCCTAGCGGCACAGATACGCAGTATTTT. Encoded protein: CATSPSGTDTQYF.

The rearrangement uses TRBV5-1 and TRBJ1-4; a weak D match, TRBD1 (5 bases). This CDR3 has 14 amino acids. Germline assignment: CDR1 SGHRS and CDR2 YFSETQ. Trimming took off 0 bases at V and 3 bases at J, with 6 bases between the two ends. CDR3 amino acids: CASSLGQPNEKLFF. Written as DNA, the CDR3 is TGCGCCAGCAGCTTGGGACAGCCTAATGAAAAACTGTTTTTT.